A single sample is the source of the 6 T cell receptor beta chains below, sequenced in a study of human T cells and chemical hapten exposure. TCRdb used MiXCR to reprocess the RACE reads, holding one entry per CDR3 protein. The sample has roughly 190,000 distinct CDR3 sequences, 20% to 25% seen once. Time point specified: patch test 1, 2 weeks after DPC sensitization. Sample treatment: therapeutic diphenylcyclopropenone sensitization with weekly scalp DPC. The sample in question was whole blood, obtained in connection with sensitization to the hapten diphenylcyclopropenone (DPC). These receptors all stem from a woman between 50 and 59 years old with alopecia areata. Some clones in this sample may be carry-over from other donors' samples.

CDR3 in DNA: TGTGCCAGCACCACCCAGAGCTCTGGAAACACCATATATTTT. Its protein is CASTTQSSGNTIYF. The chain is built from TRBV12-3 or TRBV12-4 and TRBJ1-3, with D unclear. CDR3 length: 14 residues. Between the trimmed V and J ends, which lost 7 bases and 0 bases, there was a span of 10 bases.

J is TRBJ2-1 and V is TRBV12-3 or TRBV12-4; 8 bases are shared with TRBD2. The CDR3 is 14 residues long. Trimming removed 9 bases from V and 2 bases from J; junction bases left unmatched: 6. The CDR3, as DNA: TGTGCCAGAGAAGCGGGAGTCACCTACAATGAGCAGTTCTTC. This encodes CAREAGVTYNEQFF.

This sequence joins TRBV3-1 and TRBJ1-2; a weak D match, TRBD1 (5 bases). This CDR3 contains 15 residues. Germline CDR1 and CDR2: LGHDT and YNNKEL (reference sequence). The V gene lost 1 base and the J gene lost 8 bases, with 17 bases spanning the gap. The CDR3 DNA follows: TGTGCCAGCAGCCAAGGCCGAATCACCGGGGGAGGCTACACCTTC. Amino acids: CASSQGRITGGGYTF.

The V gene is TRBV2, the J gene TRBJ2-1; a weak D match, TRBD2 (6 bases). The CDR3 loop spans 13 amino acids. The germline V and J ends were trimmed by 4 bases and 4 bases, with 8 bases remaining between them. Germline CDR1 reads SNHLY; CDR2 reads FYNNEI. The CDR3 region has the DNA TGTGCCAGCAGTGGGGACTTATACAATGAGCAGTTCTTC. It encodes CASSGDLYNEQFF.

This sequence joins TRBV6-5 and TRBJ2-5; D uncertain. Trimming took 10 bases from V and 2 from J, leaving 14 bases between them. The CDR3 totals 13 residues. CDR1 and CDR2 from the germline V gene are MNHEY and SVGAGI. The CDR3 DNA reads as TGTGCCACCCGGAGAGGAGTTCAAGAGACCCAGTACTTC. It is translated as CATRRGVQETQYF.

The chain combines TRBV12-3 or TRBV12-4 with TRBJ1-6, with TRBD1 identical over 10 bases. The CDR3 consists of 15 residues. Trimming at V came to 6 bases and at J to 10 bases, leaving 9 bases not matched to a gene. The CDR3 protein is CASSDSGTGVSPLHF. The DNA for the CDR3 is TGTGCCAGCAGCGACTCCGGGACAGGGGTATCACCCCTCCACTTT.